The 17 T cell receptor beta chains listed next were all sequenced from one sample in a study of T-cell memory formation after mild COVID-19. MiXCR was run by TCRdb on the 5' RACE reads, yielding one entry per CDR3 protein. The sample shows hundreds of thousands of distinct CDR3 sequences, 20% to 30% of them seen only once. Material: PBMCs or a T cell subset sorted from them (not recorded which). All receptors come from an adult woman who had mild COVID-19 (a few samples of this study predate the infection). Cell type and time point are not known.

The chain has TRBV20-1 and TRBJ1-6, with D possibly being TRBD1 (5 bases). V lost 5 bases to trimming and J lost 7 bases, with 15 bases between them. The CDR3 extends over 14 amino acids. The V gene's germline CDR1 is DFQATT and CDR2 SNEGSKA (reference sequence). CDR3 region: CSAHPGTVNSPLHF. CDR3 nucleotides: TGCAGTGCTCACCCCGGGACGGTCAATTCACCCCTCCACTTT.

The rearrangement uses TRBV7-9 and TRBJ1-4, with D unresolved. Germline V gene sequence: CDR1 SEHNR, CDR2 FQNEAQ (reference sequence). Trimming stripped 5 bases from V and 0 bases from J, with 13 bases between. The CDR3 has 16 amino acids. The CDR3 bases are TGTGCCAGCAGCCTTTCCAAGAGCCCAACTAATGAAAAACTGTTTTTT. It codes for CASSLSKSPTNEKLFF.

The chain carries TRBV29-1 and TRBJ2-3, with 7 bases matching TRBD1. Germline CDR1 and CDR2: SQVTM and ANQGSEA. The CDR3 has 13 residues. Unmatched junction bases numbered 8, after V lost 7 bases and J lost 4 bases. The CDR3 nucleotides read TGCAGCGCACCAAGGGGGCTGGCAGATACGCAGTATTTT. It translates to CSAPRGLADTQYF.

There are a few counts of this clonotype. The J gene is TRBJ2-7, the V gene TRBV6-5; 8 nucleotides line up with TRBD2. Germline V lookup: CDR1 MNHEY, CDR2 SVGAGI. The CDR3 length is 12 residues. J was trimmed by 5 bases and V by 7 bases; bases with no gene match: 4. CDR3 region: CASTGTSDEQYF. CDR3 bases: TGTGCCAGCACTGGGACTAGTGACGAGCAGTACTTC.

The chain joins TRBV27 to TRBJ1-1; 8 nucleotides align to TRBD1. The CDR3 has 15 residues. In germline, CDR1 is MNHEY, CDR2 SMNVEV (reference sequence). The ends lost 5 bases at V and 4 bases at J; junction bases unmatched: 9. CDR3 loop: CASSPNTGGGTEAFF. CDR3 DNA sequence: TGTGCCAGCAGTCCCAATACAGGGGGAGGCACTGAAGCTTTCTTT.

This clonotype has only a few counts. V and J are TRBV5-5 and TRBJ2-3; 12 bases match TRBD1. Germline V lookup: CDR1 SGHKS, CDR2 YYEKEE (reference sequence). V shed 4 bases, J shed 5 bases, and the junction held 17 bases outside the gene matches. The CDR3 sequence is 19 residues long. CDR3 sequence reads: CASSRTGTGGLLKKDTQYF. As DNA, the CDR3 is TGTGCCAGCAGCCGAACCGGGACAGGGGGCCTATTGAAGAAAGATACGCAGTATTTT.

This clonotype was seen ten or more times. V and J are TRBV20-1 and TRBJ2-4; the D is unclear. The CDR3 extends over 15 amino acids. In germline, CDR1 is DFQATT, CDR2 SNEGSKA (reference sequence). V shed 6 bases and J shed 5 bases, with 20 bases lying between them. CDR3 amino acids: CSAPGSVLGENIQYF. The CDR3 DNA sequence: TGCAGTGCGCCCGGGTCCGTTTTAGGAGAAAACATTCAGTACTTC.

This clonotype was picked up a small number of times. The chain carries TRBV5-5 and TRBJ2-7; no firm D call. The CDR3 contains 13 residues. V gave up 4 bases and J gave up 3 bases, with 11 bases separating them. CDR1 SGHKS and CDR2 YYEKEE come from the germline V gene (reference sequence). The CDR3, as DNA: TGTGCCAGCAGCCCCCTCCTGGACTACGAGCAGTACTTC. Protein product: CASSPLLDYEQYF. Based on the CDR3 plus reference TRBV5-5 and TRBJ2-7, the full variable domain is DAGVTQSPTHLIKTRGQQVTLRCSPISGHKSVSWYQQVLGQGPQFIFQYYEKEERGRGNFPDRFSARQFPNYSSELNVNALLLGDSALYLCASSPLLDYEQYFGPGTRLTVT.

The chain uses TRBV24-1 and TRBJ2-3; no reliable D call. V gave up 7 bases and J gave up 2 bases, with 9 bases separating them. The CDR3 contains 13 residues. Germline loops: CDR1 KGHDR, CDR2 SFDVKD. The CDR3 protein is CATRSSITDTQYF. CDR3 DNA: TGTGCCACCAGGTCGTCTATCACAGATACGCAGTATTTT.

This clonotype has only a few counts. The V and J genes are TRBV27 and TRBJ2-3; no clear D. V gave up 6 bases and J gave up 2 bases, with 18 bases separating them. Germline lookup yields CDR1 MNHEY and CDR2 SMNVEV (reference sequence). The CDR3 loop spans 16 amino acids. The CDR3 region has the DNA TGTGCCAGCAGCCCCCACCGTGGTGGGGTCACAGATACGCAGTATTTT. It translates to CASSPHRGGVTDTQYF.

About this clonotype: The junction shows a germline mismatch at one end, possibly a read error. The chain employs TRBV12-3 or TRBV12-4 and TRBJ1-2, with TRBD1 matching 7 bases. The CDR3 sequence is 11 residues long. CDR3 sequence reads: CASSRDSVGSF. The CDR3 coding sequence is TGTGCCAGCAGCCGGGACAGCGTAGGTTCCTTC.

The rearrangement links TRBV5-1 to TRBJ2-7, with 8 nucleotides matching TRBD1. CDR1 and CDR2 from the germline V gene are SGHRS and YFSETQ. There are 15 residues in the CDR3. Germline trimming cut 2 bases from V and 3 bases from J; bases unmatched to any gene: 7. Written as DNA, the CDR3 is TGCGCCAGCAGCTTTTCCTGGACAGGGAACTACGAGCAGTACTTC. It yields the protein CASSFSWTGNYEQYF.

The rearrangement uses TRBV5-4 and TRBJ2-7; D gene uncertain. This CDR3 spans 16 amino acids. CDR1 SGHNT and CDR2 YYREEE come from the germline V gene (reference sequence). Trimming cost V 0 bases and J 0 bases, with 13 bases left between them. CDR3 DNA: TGTGCCAGCAGCTTGGCGCAAGGCTGGGACTCCTACGAGCAGTACTTC. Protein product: CASSLAQGWDSYEQYF.

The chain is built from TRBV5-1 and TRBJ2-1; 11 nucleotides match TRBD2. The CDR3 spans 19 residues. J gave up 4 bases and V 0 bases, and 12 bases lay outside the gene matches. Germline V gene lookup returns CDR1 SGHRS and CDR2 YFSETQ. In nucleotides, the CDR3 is TGCGCCAGCAGCTTGGAAACTAGCGGGGGCCTAGCCTTTTACAATGAGCAGTTCTTC. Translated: CASSLETSGGLAFYNEQFF.

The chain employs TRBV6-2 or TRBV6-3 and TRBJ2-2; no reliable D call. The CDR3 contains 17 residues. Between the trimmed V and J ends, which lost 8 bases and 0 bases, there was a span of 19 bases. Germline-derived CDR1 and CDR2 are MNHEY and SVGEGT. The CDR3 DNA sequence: TGTGCCAGCCGTCGACCAGTCGGCGGAGCGAACACCGGGGAGCTGTTTTTT. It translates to CASRRPVGGANTGELFF.

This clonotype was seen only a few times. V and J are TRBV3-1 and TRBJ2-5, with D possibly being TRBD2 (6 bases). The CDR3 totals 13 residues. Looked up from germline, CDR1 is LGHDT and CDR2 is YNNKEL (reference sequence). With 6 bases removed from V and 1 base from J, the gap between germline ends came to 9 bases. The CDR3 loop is CASRGDFQETQYF. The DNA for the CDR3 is TGTGCCAGCAGGGGGGACTTCCAAGAGACCCAGTACTTC.

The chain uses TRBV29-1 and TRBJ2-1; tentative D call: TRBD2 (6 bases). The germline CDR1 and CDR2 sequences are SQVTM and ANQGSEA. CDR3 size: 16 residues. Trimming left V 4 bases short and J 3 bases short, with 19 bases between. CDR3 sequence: CSVAGTPTTFYNEQFF. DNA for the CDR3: TGCAGCGTTGCAGGGACTCCTACCACCTTCTACAATGAGCAGTTCTTC.